One and the same sample provided the 2 T cell receptor beta chains below, sequenced in a study of cytomegalovirus exposure and HLA in healthy donors. PCR involved 60 Vbeta and 13 Jbeta primers. The table came from immunoSEQ multiplex PCR; TCRdb's copy has only in-frame clones and leaves some out. Of 95,000 to 110,000 clones listed, around 69% are singletons. Sequencing was performed on PBMCs. These receptors were taken from a man in his late teens or twenties in good health and CMV-seronegative.

The V and J genes are TRBV6-1 and TRBJ2-6; 10 bases agree with TRBD1. V gave up 4 bases and J gave up 4 bases; unmatched junction bases: 10. This CDR3 has 18 residues. CDR1 is MNHNS, CDR2 SASEGT, per germline. CDR3 DNA: TGTGCCAGCAGTGCGCAGACAGGGGGCGCTTCAGGGGCCAACGTCCTGACTTTC. The encoded protein is CASSAQTGGASGANVLTF.

This CDR3 is CASSLAGSWGNQPQHF. DNA of the CDR3: TGTGCCAGCAGCTTAGCCGGGAGTTGGGGCAATCAGCCCCAGCATTTT. The chain joins TRBV7-8 to TRBJ1-5; D is uncertain. With 0 bases removed from V and 2 bases from J, the gap between germline ends came to 11 bases. The CDR3 has 16 amino acids. From germline, CDR1 is SGHVS and CDR2 FQNEAQ.